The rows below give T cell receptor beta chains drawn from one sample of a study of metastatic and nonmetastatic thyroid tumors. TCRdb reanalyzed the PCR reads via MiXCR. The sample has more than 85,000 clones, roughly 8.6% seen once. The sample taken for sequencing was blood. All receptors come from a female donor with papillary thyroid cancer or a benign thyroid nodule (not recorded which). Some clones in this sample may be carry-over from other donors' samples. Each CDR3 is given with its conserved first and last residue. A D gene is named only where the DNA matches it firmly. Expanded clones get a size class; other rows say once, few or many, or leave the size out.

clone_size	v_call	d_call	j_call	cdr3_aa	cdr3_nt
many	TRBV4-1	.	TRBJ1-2	CASRPGEGYYGYTF	TGCGCCAGCAGACCCGGTGAGGGGTATTATGGCTACACCTTC
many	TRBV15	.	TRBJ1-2	CATSRDSTGRSYGYTF	TGTGCCACCAGCAGAGATTCAACAGGGAGGTCCTATGGCTACACCTTC
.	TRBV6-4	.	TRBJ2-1	CASSDWRYNEQFF	TGTGCCAGCAGTGATTGGCGGTACAATGAGCAGTTCTTC
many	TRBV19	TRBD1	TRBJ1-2	CASSPGTGGYGYTF	TGTGCCAGTAGTCCCGGGACAGGGGGATATGGCTACACCTTC
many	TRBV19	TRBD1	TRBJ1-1	CASTRDRGYTEAFF	TGTGCCAGTACCCGGGACAGGGGGTACACTGAAGCTTTCTTT
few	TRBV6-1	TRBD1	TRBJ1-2	CASRSGTANYGYTF	TGTGCCAGCAGGTCCGGGACAGCTAACTATGGCTACACCTTC
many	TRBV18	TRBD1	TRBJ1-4	CASSPQTGRSNEKLFF	TGTGCCAGCTCACCGCAGACAGGGCGTTCTAATGAAAAACTGTTTTTT
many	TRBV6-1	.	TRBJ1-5	CASSADPNQPQHF	TGTGCCAGCAGTGCAGACCCGAATCAGCCCCAGCATTTT
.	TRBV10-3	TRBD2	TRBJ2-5	CAISERGGRETQYF	TGTGCCATCAGTGAGCGGGGGGGCCGGGAGACCCAGTACTTT
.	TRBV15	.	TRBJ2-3	CATIRDLGGEDTQYF	TGTGCCACCATTAGAGATTTAGGGGGGGAGGATACGCAGTATTTT
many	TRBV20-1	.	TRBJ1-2	CSAPNFQGYGYTF	TGCAGTGCCCCCAATTTCCAGGGATATGGCTACACCTTC
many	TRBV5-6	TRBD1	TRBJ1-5	CASSLGQGLGPQHF	TGTGCCAGCAGCCTTGGACAGGGCCTTGGGCCCCAGCATTTT
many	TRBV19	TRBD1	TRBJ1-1	CASRDGQGILNTEAFF	TGTGCCAGTCGAGACGGACAGGGGATCTTGAACACTGAAGCTTTCTTT
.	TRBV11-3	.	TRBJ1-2	CASSRGSGVGYTF	TGTGCCAGCAGCCGTGGATCTGGTGTGGGCTACACCTTC
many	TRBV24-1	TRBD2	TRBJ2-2	CATSDQSGVGELFF	TGTGCCACCAGTGACCAAAGCGGGGTCGGGGAGCTGTTTTTT
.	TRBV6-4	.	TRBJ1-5	CASSENSDQPQHF	TGTGCCAGCAGTGAGAACTCGGATCAGCCCCAGCATTTT
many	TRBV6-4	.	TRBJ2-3	CASGMGNTDTQYF	TGTGCCAGTGGAATGGGGAACACAGATACGCAGTATTTT
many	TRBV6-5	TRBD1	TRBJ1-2	CASSYLDSGQGNYGYTF	TGTGCCAGCAGTTACCTTGATTCGGGACAGGGAAACTATGGCTACACCTTC
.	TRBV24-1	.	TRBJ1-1	CATSDKNTEAFF	TGTGCCACCAGTGACAAAAACACTGAAGCTTTCTTT
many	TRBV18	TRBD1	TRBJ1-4	CASSPPGQLNEKLFF	TGTGCCAGCTCCCCCCCGGGACAGCTTAATGAAAAACTGTTTTTT
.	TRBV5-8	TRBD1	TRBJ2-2	CASSLNRGQNTGELFF	TGTGCCAGCAGCCTAAACAGGGGGCAAAACACCGGGGAGCTGTTTTTT
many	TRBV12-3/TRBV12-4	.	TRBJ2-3	CASSLGPTDTQYF	TGTGCCAGCAGTTTGGGGCCCACAGATACGCAGTATTTT
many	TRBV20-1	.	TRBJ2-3	CSARADTQYF	TGCAGTGCTAGAGCGGATACGCAGTATTTT